This T cell receptor beta chain was captured in a study of blood T cell repertoires in COVID-19 (TCRdb year 2020). General notes on the study: Samples covering the acute and convalescent phases of COVID-19 were provided by collaborators in the United States, Italy and Spain. Deeply sampled blood TCRbeta repertoires from subjects exposed to, actively infected with, or recovered from COVID-19 were included in the dataset. The prospective study material was composed of cDNA or gDNA derived from T cells, B-cell-depleted T cells, or PBMCs. Samples were obtained from the ongoing ImmuneRACE study (first 160 participants) and from about 1,300 subjects provided by 6 global collaborators. The repertoires were released in a freely available public database intended as a resource for research on the immune response to SARS-CoV-2. The sample metadata nearly always contained a de-identified subject ID, COVID-19 status, age in years and sex. Where available, HLA class I and class II types were taken from metadata supplied by the sample provider and were not determined by assay-based typing.

This clone was detected only once. No cognate antigen has been identified for it. No qualities accompany the bases; no much larger clone lies one base away. TCRbeta CDR3 regions were amplified from genomic DNA by means of the immunoSEQ Assay, a bias-controlled multiplex PCR. For the original study's pipeline: The number of nucleated cells in each sample was estimated from the amplification of reference gene primers within the assay. To quantify the absolute abundance of each unique TCRbeta CDR3 rearrangement, sequence reads were collapsed and filtered. For each sample, productive Simpson clonality was calculated as the square root of Simpson's diversity index across productive rearrangements. The source is immuneACCESS, and TCRdb retained only in-frame sequences with V and J called. Part of the clones is not carried over; for the studies checked, unresolved V genes explain less than half of this, and the remainder is unexplained. That table is the source of V, J and clone size, and D and trimming were worked out from the DNA. This sample lists about 310,000 clones; 75% to 90% were detected once. The ten most abundant clones make up 5% to 5.5% of the sample.

Overall results and qualifications from the work: The amount of clinical and demographic metadata varied by source and participant and was provided uncurated.

The germline V gene (reference sequence) supplies CDR1 LGHDT and CDR2 YNNKEL. V loses 11 bases at its end and J loses 2 bases; junction bases beyond the gene matches: 7. The CDR3 measures 14 amino acids from cysteine to phenylalanine. Only the CDR3 part of the read is kept: 42 bases, read in frame from the first base. In the prospective study, participants were roughly 18 to 100 years old, resided in under 30 geographic areas of the United States, and were enrolled through a virtual design. In the prospective study, participants were assigned to cohorts based on the clinical history participants reported in a screening survey and a study questionnaire. For ImmuneRACE Cohort 3, a participant was defined as recovered based on two consecutive negative NP/OP PCR tests, clearance by a healthcare professional, or resolution of symptoms. Each participant in the prospective study had whole blood, serum and a nasopharyngeal or oropharyngeal swab collected by mobile phlebotomists. Over a 2-month period, participants in the prospective study had the option of providing additional blood draws and questionnaires. Blood samples from the prospective study were shipped frozen or at room temperature prior to DNA extraction.

Here the chain combines TRBV3-1 (or the pseudogene TRBV3-2) and TRBJ1-5, and 9 bases in between align with TRBD1. Material for sequencing was PBMCs or T cells enriched from blood (not recorded which). This sequence was found in a man in his sixties who had recovered from COVID-19. The CDR3 region has the sequence CAGIQGAGNQPQHF. The nucleotide sequence reads TGTGCCGGAATACAGGGGGCGGGCAATCAGCCCCAGCATTTT.